The next 13 T cell receptor beta chains were all read from a single sample in a study of identical twins. TCRdb re-called the 5' RACE reads with MiXCR, one entry per CDR3 protein. The table includes 570,000 or so distinct CDR3 sequences, roughly 9.5% detected once. This sample was shared with a second study, whose subject was yellow fever vaccine responses in identical twins.

Sample: PBMCs. The source is a woman younger than 35 in good health.

In this sample, this clonotype turned up a few times. The genes are TRBV7-2 and TRBJ2-6; D remains unclear. The CDR3 sequence is 15 residues long. Germline CDR1 and CDR2: SGHTA and FQGNSA. Trimming left V 7 bases short and J 3 bases short, with 13 bases between. For the CDR3, the DNA is TGTGCCAGCAACTCCGGCGGCATTGGGGCCAACGTCCTGACTTTC. The encoded protein is CASNSGGIGANVLTF.

The chain has TRBV20-1 and TRBJ2-3; TRBD2 matches 10 bases. The CDR3 is 14 residues long. CDR1 DFQATT and CDR2 SNEGSKA come from the germline V gene (reference sequence). Trimming cost V 2 bases and J 11 bases; bases outside gene matches: 10. The CDR3 nucleotides are TGCAGTGCTAGACATAGCGGGGGGCGCGAGGTGCAGTATTTT. This encodes CSARHSGGREVQYF.

In its sample, this clonotype was seen many times. This chain joins TRBV12-3 or TRBV12-4 and TRBJ2-1; D call uncertain. The CDR3 is 12 amino acids. V lost 3 bases and J 10 bases, leaving 10 bases between the germline ends. DNA for the CDR3: TGTGCCAGCAGTTTGGGTCAATTCGAGCAGTTCTTC. As protein: CASSLGQFEQFF.

This clonotype was found many times. The chain employs TRBV18 and TRBJ2-1; the match to TRBD1 covers 7 bases. Germline CDR1 reads KGHSH; CDR2 reads LQKENI. The CDR3 consists of 12 residues. The V gene end was trimmed by 3 bases and the J gene end by 8 bases; junction bases not matched to a gene: 1. The CDR3 sequence: CASSPTGDEQFF. The CDR3 nucleotides are TGTGCCAGCTCACCTACAGGGGATGAGCAGTTCTTC.

Ten or more counts support this clonotype. The rearrangement joins TRBV4-3 to TRBJ2-1; 8 bases fit TRBD2. Germline V gene data show CDR1 as LGHNA and CDR2 as YSLEER. The CDR3 has 15 residues. After removal of 3 bases from V and 8 bases from J, the junction contained 9 bases not matched to a gene. The CDR3 coding sequence is TGCGCCAGCAGCCATACAGCGGGAGTTCGGGATGAGCAGTTCTTC. Its protein product is CASSHTAGVRDEQFF.

This clonotype was seen at least ten times. The CDR3 bases are TGTGCCAGCAGCCCGGTCACCAATCAGCCCCAGCATTTT. The encoded protein is CASSPVTNQPQHF. This sequence joins TRBV7-2 and TRBJ1-5, with D hard to call. Per the germline V gene, CDR1 is SGHTA and CDR2 is FQGNSA. V lost 5 bases to trimming and J lost 3 bases, with 8 bases between them. The CDR3 length is 13 residues. The whole variable domain, filled in from reference TRBV7-2 and TRBJ1-5, reads GAGVSQSPSNKVTEKGKDVELRCDPISGHTALYWYRQSLGQGLEFLIYFQGNSAPDKSGLPSDRFSAERTGGSVSTLTIQRTQQEDSAVYLCASSPVTNQPQHFGDGTRLSIL.

This chain connects TRBV6-2 or TRBV6-3 to TRBJ2-3, with a possible D match to TRBD2 (5 bases). The CDR3 loop spans 13 amino acids. In germline, CDR1 is MNHEY, CDR2 SVGEGT. V lost 6 bases, J lost 6 bases, and 13 bases lay in between. This CDR3 reads CASRAPGMDTQYF. The DNA of the CDR3 is TGTGCCAGCAGAGCACCGGGGATGGATACGCAGTATTTT.

This clonotype has more than one count but fewer than ten. V is TRBV6-5 and J is TRBJ1-1, with D possibly TRBD1 on 5 matching bases. This CDR3 has 14 residues. CDR1 and CDR2 (germline): MNHEY, SVGAGI. V shed 0 bases and J shed 5 bases, with 10 bases lying between them. This CDR3 reads CASSYSKGVTEAFF. CDR3 DNA: TGTGCCAGCAGTTACTCGAAAGGGGTAACTGAAGCTTTCTTT.

The sample holds many counts of this clonotype. The V call is TRBV15, the J call TRBJ2-1, with D possibly matching TRBD2 (6 bases). Germline CDR1 and CDR2: LNHNV and YYDKDF (reference sequence). There are 14 residues in the CDR3. Trimming shortened V by 3 bases and J by 8 bases, and 14 bases separated the two germline ends. Here the CDR3 reads CATSSDLREDEQFF. CDR3 bases: TGTGCCACCAGCAGCGACTTAAGGGAGGATGAGCAGTTCTTC.

The chain carries TRBV12-3 or TRBV12-4 and TRBJ2-1, with D perhaps TRBD1 (6 bases). The CDR3 has 16 amino acids. The ends were cut back, 5 bases at V and 6 bases at J, with 20 bases in the middle. CDR3 sequence (DNA): TGTGCCAGCAGTCGCGGACAGTTAGGTACACGCAATGAGCAGTTCTTC. Protein sequence: CASSRGQLGTRNEQFF.

This clonotype was observed at least ten times. This chain uses TRBV7-2 with TRBJ2-4, with D maybe TRBD1 (6 bases). Germline lookup yields CDR1 SGHTA and CDR2 FQGNSA. Trimming removed 2 bases from V and 7 bases from J, with 12 bases in between. This CDR3 comprises 14 residues. CDR3 sequence: CASSLSDSRNIQYF. CDR3 DNA sequence: TGTGCCAGCAGCTTATCGGACAGTCGGAACATTCAGTACTTC.

The V and J genes are TRBV28 and TRBJ2-7; D may be TRBD2 (5 bases). V lost 5 bases to trimming and J lost 0 bases, with 14 bases between them. The germline CDR1 and CDR2 sequences are MDHEN and SYDVKM. CDR3 size: 15 residues. The CDR3 nucleotides read TGTGCCAGCAGTCCCCCCGGGATTAGCTCCTACGAGCAGTACTTC. Its translation is CASSPPGISSYEQYF.

The J gene is TRBJ2-7, the V gene TRBV20-1; 10 bases agree with TRBD1. The germline V gene encodes CDR1 DFQATT and CDR2 SNEGSKA (reference sequence). This CDR3 has 11 residues. With V trimmed by 7 bases and J by 5 bases, 2 bases remained unmatched. Here the CDR3 reads CSGGQGDEQYF. DNA for the CDR3: TGCAGTGGAGGACAGGGGGACGAGCAGTACTTC.